These 12 T cell receptor beta chains originate from one sample sequenced in a study of blood T cell repertoires in COVID-19. Measured with immunoSEQ multiplex PCR; TCRdb has only the in-frame clones, and not every one. The data show about 82,000 clones, around 86% seen once. Sequenced material: peripheral blood. The receptors here all came from an elderly man with acute or convalescent COVID-19.

The rearrangement links TRBV24-1 to TRBJ1-2; 8 positions agree with TRBD1. The germline gives CDR1 KGHDR, CDR2 SFDVKD. This CDR3 has 17 residues. With 2 bases clipped from V and 1 base from J, the junction kept 8 bases outside the gene matches. CDR3 in DNA: TGTGCCACCAGTGATTCGCCCGGGACAGGACTTAACTATGGCTACACCTTC. Residues: CATSDSPGTGLNYGYTF.

The chain uses TRBV10-3 and TRBJ1-2, with 8 bases matching TRBD1. CDR3 size: 15 residues. With 5 bases clipped from V and 2 bases from J, the junction kept 7 bases outside the gene matches. Germline V gene data show CDR1 as ENHRY and CDR2 as SYGVKD. CDR3 protein: CAISSDRGANYGYTF. The CDR3 bases are TGTGCCATCAGTTCCGACAGGGGTGCCAACTATGGCTACACCTTC.

The chain uses TRBV15 and TRBJ2-6; D is undetermined. Germline V gene sequence: CDR1 LNHNV, CDR2 YYDKDF (reference sequence). The CDR3 consists of 15 residues. V was trimmed by 3 bases and J by 4 bases, leaving 10 bases between them. The CDR3 spells CATSRWPSGANVLTF. CDR3 in DNA: TGTGCCACCAGCAGGTGGCCCTCCGGGGCCAACGTCCTGACTTTC.

The genes are TRBV19 and TRBJ1-1; the match to TRBD1 covers 8 bases. This CDR3 comprises 15 residues. V was clipped by 6 bases and J by 2 bases; unmatched bases: 8. The germline V gene has CDR1 LNHDA and CDR2 SQIVND (reference sequence). CDR3 sequence (DNA): TGTGCCAGTAGCGACAGGGGAAAAGGAAACACTGAAGCTTTCTTT. Protein product: CASSDRGKGNTEAFF. The full variable domain, completed using reference TRBV19 and TRBJ1-1, is DGGITQSPKYLFRKEGQNVTLSCEQNLNHDAMYWYRQDPGQGLRLIYYSQIVNDFQKGDIAEGYSVSREKKESFPLTVTSAQKNPTAFYLCASSDRGKGNTEAFFGQGTRLTVV.

This chain uses TRBV11-3 with TRBJ2-1; 7 nucleotides agree with TRBD1. The CDR3 is 15 residues long. The junction had 6 bases not matched to a gene; V was cut back by 5 bases and J by 2 bases. Germline V gene sequence: CDR1 SGHNT, CDR2 YENEEA. The CDR3 here is CASSTGQATYNEQFF. The CDR3 DNA reads as TGTGCCAGCAGCACTGGACAGGCAACCTACAATGAGCAGTTCTTC.

This clone was seen only once. The gene calls are TRBV7-2 and TRBJ2-7, with 7 bases lining up with TRBD1. Germline CDR1 reads SGHTA; CDR2 reads FQGNSA. The CDR3 spans 15 residues. V was clipped by 1 base and J by 2 bases; unmatched bases: 5. The CDR3 DNA reads as TGTGCCAGCAGCTTAGAGGGACAGCCACCCTACGAGCAGTACTTC. Protein product: CASSLEGQPPYEQYF.

For the CDR3, the DNA is TGTGCCAGCAGCTTAGGAATGGGAGCCTATGGCTACACCTTC. It yields the protein CASSLGMGAYGYTF. The chain joins TRBV7-2 to TRBJ1-2; D remains unclear. This CDR3 has 14 residues. Germline V CDR1 and CDR2: SGHTA, FQGNSA. Trimming stripped 1 base from V and 4 bases from J, with 10 bases between.

The CDR3: CASSARAGGIGEKLFF. As DNA, the CDR3 is TGTGCCAGTAGTGCCAGAGCGGGGGGCATTGGGGAAAAACTGTTTTTT. This chain links TRBV19 with TRBJ1-4, with D possibly TRBD1 on 6 matching bases. This CDR3 is 16 amino acids long. The germline V gene encodes CDR1 LNHDA and CDR2 SQIVND (reference sequence). V dropped 5 bases and J dropped 8 bases, with 21 bases sitting between them. Full variable domain (outside the CDR3, taken from reference TRBV19 and TRBJ1-4): DGGITQSPKYLFRKEGQNVTLSCEQNLNHDAMYWYRQDPGQGLRLIYYSQIVNDFQKGDIAEGYSVSREKKESFPLTVTSAQKNPTAFYLCASSARAGGIGEKLFFGSGTQLSVL.

V is TRBV5-4 and J is TRBJ2-1; D possibly corresponds to TRBD2 (5 bases). The CDR3 is 16 residues long. Per germline, CDR1 SGHNT and CDR2 YYREEE (reference sequence). V shed 0 bases and J shed 0 bases, with 10 bases lying between them. CDR3 amino acids: CASSLELGSSYNEQFF. The CDR3 nucleotides are TGTGCCAGCAGCTTGGAGTTAGGGAGCTCCTACAATGAGCAGTTCTTC.

The table lists this clone with a few counts. The chain links TRBV2 to TRBJ1-1; a weak D match, TRBD1 (5 bases). V was clipped by 8 bases and J by 3 bases, with 16 bases between them. This CDR3 has 14 residues. In germline, CDR1 is SNHLY, CDR2 FYNNEI. Written as DNA, the CDR3 is TGTGCCAGCCAGATCTCGGGGGGGGACACTGAAGCTTTCTTT. Protein product: CASQISGGDTEAFF. Full variable domain (rest looked up from reference TRBV2 and TRBJ1-1): EPEVTQTPSHQVTQMGQEVILRCVPISNHLYFYWYRQILGQKVEFLVSFYNNEISEKSEIFDDQFSVERPDGSNFTLKIRSTKLEDSAMYFCASQISGGDTEAFFGQGTRLTVV.

The chain carries TRBV19 and TRBJ1-3; D is ambiguous. Germline V gives CDR1 LNHDA, CDR2 SQIVND (reference sequence). There are 14 residues in the CDR3. V gave up 7 bases and J gave up 0 bases, with 10 bases separating them. The CDR3 is CASTRPSSGNTIYF. The DNA of the CDR3 is TGTGCCAGTACGAGGCCGAGCTCTGGAAACACCATATATTTT.

V usage is TRBV5-1 and J usage is TRBJ2-2; no clear D gene. V lost 4 bases, J lost 5 bases, and 6 bases lay in between. The V gene's germline CDR1 is SGHRS and CDR2 YFSETQ. This CDR3 comprises 12 residues. CDR3 sequence (DNA): TGCGCCAGCAGCATTCTTACCGGGGAGCTGTTTTTT. This encodes CASSILTGELFF.